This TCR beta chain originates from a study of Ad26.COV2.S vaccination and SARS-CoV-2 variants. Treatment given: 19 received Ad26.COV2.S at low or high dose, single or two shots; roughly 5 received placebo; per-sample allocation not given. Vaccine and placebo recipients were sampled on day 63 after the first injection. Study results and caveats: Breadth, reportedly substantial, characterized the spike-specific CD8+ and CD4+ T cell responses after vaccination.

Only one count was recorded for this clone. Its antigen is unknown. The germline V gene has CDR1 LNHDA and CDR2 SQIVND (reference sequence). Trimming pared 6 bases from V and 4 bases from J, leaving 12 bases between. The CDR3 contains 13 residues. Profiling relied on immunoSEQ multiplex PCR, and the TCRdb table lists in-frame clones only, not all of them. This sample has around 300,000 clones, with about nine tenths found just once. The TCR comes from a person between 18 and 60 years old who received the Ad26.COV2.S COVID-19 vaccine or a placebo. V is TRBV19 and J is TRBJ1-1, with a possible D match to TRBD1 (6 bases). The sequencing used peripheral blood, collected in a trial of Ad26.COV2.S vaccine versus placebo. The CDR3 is CASRDTGPTEAFF. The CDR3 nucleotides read TGTGCCAGTAGGGACACAGGGCCCACTGAAGCTTTCTTT.